Listed here are 23 T cell receptor beta chains from one sample, sequenced in a study of response to subunit inactivated influenza vaccine. MiXCR, applied by TCRdb to the RT-PCR reads, yields one record per CDR3 protein. The profile shows around 600,000 distinct CDR3 sequences, about 10% of them singletons. A further study also used this sample, focusing on T cells expressing NK-cell markers. As that study records: TCR beta libraries carry UMIs added by 5'RACE template switching.

Here the sequenced sample was PBMCs from blood, taken on the day of vaccination. All receptors derive from a man in his fifties who received an inactivated influenza vaccine.

This clonotype was seen only a few times. The chain carries TRBV20-1 and TRBJ2-4; TRBD1 matches 7 bases. The CDR3 totals 14 residues. J lost 3 bases, V lost 5 bases, and 7 bases had no gene match. Germline CDR1 reads DFQATT; CDR2 reads SNEGSKA (reference sequence). CDR3 DNA sequence: TGCAGTGCTTTAGGGGGCGCGATCAAAAACATTCAGTACTTC. Its translation: CSALGGAIKNIQYF.

This chain connects TRBV20-1 to TRBJ2-1; D is unresolved. The length of the CDR3 is 12 residues. Germline V gene lookup returns CDR1 DFQATT and CDR2 SNEGSKA (reference sequence). Trimming stripped 3 bases from V and 5 bases from J, with 8 bases between. As DNA, the CDR3 is TGCAGTGCTAGCGATAGGAACAATGAGCAGTTCTTC. Protein sequence: CSASDRNNEQFF.

This chain uses TRBV5-1 with TRBJ1-3, with no clear D. V was trimmed by 3 bases and J by 2 bases, leaving 9 bases between them. This CDR3 is 14 amino acids long. CDR1 SGHRS and CDR2 YFSETQ come from the germline V gene. CDR3 protein: CASSSDNPGNTIYF. The CDR3 DNA is TGCGCCAGCAGCTCCGACAACCCTGGAAACACCATATATTTT.

The V gene is TRBV9, the J gene TRBJ2-1, with 11 bases matching TRBD2. V lost 4 bases to trimming and J lost 12 bases; unmatched junction nucleotides: 18. CDR3 length: 17 residues. Germline V gene lookup returns CDR1 SGDLS and CDR2 YYNGEE. For the CDR3, the DNA is TGTGCCAGCAGCCCATCCGGGGGTAGCGGGAGGGGGAACAGGCAGTTCTTC. As protein: CASSPSGGSGRGNRQFF.

This clonotype was detected ten times or more. The chain joins TRBV29-1 to TRBJ1-1; the D is unclear. The CDR3 extends over 15 amino acids. CDR1 SQVTM and CDR2 ANQGSEA come from the germline V gene. V lost 1 base and J 1 base, leaving 13 bases between the germline ends. Here the CDR3 reads CSVEGTVQTNTEAFF. The CDR3 nucleotides read TGCAGCGTTGAAGGTACGGTACAGACGAACACTGAAGCTTTCTTT.

The rearrangement uses TRBV4-3 and TRBJ2-5, with 9 bases fitting TRBD2. Trimming took 2 bases from V and 4 from J; bases not matched to a gene: 11. The CDR3 is made up of 17 amino acids. The germline CDR1 and CDR2 sequences are LGHNA and YSLEER. Here the CDR3 DNA reads TGCGCCAGCAGCCAAAAACCTAGCGGGGCAAACCCAGAGACCCAGTACTTC. Translating gives CASSQKPSGANPETQYF.

Only a few counts were recorded for this clonotype. CDR3 region: CASSTGSRGDEQYF. In DNA, the CDR3 is TGTGCCAGCAGCACCGGGTCCCGAGGGGACGAGCAGTACTTC. V and J are TRBV9 and TRBJ2-7; either TRBD1 or TRBD2 may fit D (5 bases each). CDR3 size: 14 residues. Between the trimmed V and J ends, which lost 4 bases and 5 bases, there was a span of 16 bases. CDR1 is SGDLS and CDR2 is YYNGEE in the germline V gene.

J is TRBJ2-7 and V is TRBV7-2; TRBD2 aligns across 9 bases. Germline CDR1 SGHTA, CDR2 FQGNSA. The V segment lost 1 base and the J segment 0 bases; nucleotides outside the gene matches: 1. CDR3 length equals 15 residues. CDR3 DNA sequence: TGTGCCAGCAGCTTAGTTAGCGGGGGCTCCTACGAGCAGTACTTC. Translating it yields CASSLVSGGSYEQYF.

This clonotype has a handful of counts. The genes are TRBV20-1 and TRBJ2-1; TRBD2 agrees at 11 bases. CDR3 size: 18 residues. Germline CDR1 DFQATT, CDR2 SNEGSKA (reference sequence). The V gene end was trimmed by 1 base and the J gene end by 5 bases; junction bases not matched to a gene: 13. The CDR3, as DNA: TGCAGTGCTAGAGTCACTAGCGGGAGTTCTCAGGGTAACAATGAGCAGTTCTTC. It is translated as CSARVTSGSSQGNNEQFF.

This clonotype has more than one count but fewer than ten. The chain combines TRBV29-1 with TRBJ2-7; 7 nucleotides align to TRBD1. The V and J ends lost 2 bases and 0 bases, in that order; junction bases with no gene match: 7. The length of the CDR3 is 15 residues. The germline CDR1 and CDR2 sequences are SQVTM and ANQGSEA. This CDR3 reads CSVERSRGSSYEQYF. Written as DNA, the CDR3 is TGCAGCGTTGAACGGTCCAGGGGGAGCTCCTACGAGCAGTACTTC.

This chain connects TRBV4-2 to TRBJ2-1; weak D call: TRBD2 (6 bases). Trimming left V 0 bases short and J 4 bases short, with 10 bases between. In germline, CDR1 is LGHNA, CDR2 YNFKEQ. The CDR3 is made up of 15 amino acids. CDR3 region: CASSQDWRGYNEQFF. The CDR3 DNA sequence: TGTGCCAGCAGCCAAGATTGGAGGGGATACAATGAGCAGTTCTTC.

V is TRBV24-1 and J is TRBJ1-2; D is ambiguous. V was shortened by 4 bases and J by 6 bases, with 8 bases between the two germline ends. Germline V gives CDR1 KGHDR, CDR2 SFDVKD. The CDR3 has 12 residues. The chain's CDR3 is CATSEREDGYTF. The CDR3 DNA sequence: TGTGCCACCAGTGAGCGGGAAGATGGCTACACCTTC.

In its sample, this clonotype was seen a few times. An end of the junction differs from the germline gene, which may be a read error. The rearrangement links TRBV7-9 to TRBJ2-3; TRBD2 aligns across 8 bases. CDR1 is SEHNR and CDR2 is FQNEAQ in the germline V gene (reference sequence). This CDR3 is built from 12 residues. The CDR3 bases are TGTGCCAGCAGCCTAGCGGGCTCGACGCAGTATTTT. Protein sequence: CASSLAGSTQYF.

The CDR3 DNA reads TGCAGTGCTAGAGAAGATCATCACGGAGGTCACTATGGCTACACCTTC. It translates to CSAREDHHGGHYGYTF. The chain couples TRBV20-1 to TRBJ1-2; D is unresolved. This CDR3 has 16 amino acids. CDR1 is DFQATT and CDR2 is SNEGSKA in the germline V gene (reference sequence). V shed 0 bases and J shed 3 bases, with 17 bases lying between them.

This clonotype was counted a few times. The chain employs TRBV20-1 and TRBJ1-2, with D uncertain. The CDR3 has 13 amino acids. Trimming removed 1 base from V and 2 bases from J, with 8 bases in between. Germline V gene lookup returns CDR1 DFQATT and CDR2 SNEGSKA (reference sequence). The CDR3 nucleotides read TGCAGTGCTAGAGTTGACGGAAACTATGGCTACACCTTC. It encodes CSARVDGNYGYTF.

This clonotype was found a few times. CDR3 nucleotide sequence: TGCGCCAGCAGCCAAGCCGGGCTCTACGAGCAGTACTTC. This codes for CASSQAGLYEQYF. J is TRBJ2-7 and V is TRBV4-1; D is undetermined. This CDR3 is 13 amino acids long. V was pared by 1 base and J by 3 bases, with 7 bases between. Germline assignment: CDR1 MGHRA and CDR2 YSYEKL.

The sample holds many counts of this clonotype. This chain uses TRBV7-8 with TRBJ2-3; D possibly matches TRBD1 or TRBD2 (6 bases each). The CDR3 has 17 amino acids. Trimming removed 0 bases from V and 0 bases from J, with 13 bases in between. Germline CDR1 reads SGHVS; CDR2 reads FQNEAQ. The CDR3 sequence: CASSLATGRRSTDTQYF. The CDR3 nucleotides read TGTGCCAGCAGCTTAGCTACAGGGAGGAGGAGCACAGATACGCAGTATTTT.

The chain recombines TRBV7-2 with TRBJ2-2, with 11 bases matching TRBD2. Trimming took 8 bases from V and 6 from J; bases not matched to a gene: 8. The CDR3 is made up of 15 amino acids. CDR1 is SGHTA and CDR2 is FQGNSA in the germline V gene. The CDR3: CASGPLAGVSGELFF. In DNA form, the CDR3 reads TGTGCCAGCGGCCCACTAGCGGGAGTCTCCGGGGAGCTGTTTTTT.

The rearrangement joins TRBV6-1 to TRBJ1-1; D is unclear. The CDR3 has 13 residues. CDR1 MNHNS and CDR2 SASEGT come from the germline V gene. V was clipped by 2 bases and J by 5 bases, with 9 bases between them. The CDR3 DNA reads as TGTGCCAGCAGTGAATTCCAAGGGACTGAAGCTTTCTTT. It codes for CASSEFQGTEAFF.

This clonotype was recorded at least ten times. V is TRBV28 and J is TRBJ2-3, with TRBD2 matching over 8 bases. Germline V gives CDR1 MDHEN, CDR2 SYDVKM. V was clipped by 9 bases and J by 3 bases; unmatched bases: 2. The CDR3 spans 12 residues. Here the CDR3 reads CASGLATDTQYF. The CDR3 DNA is TGTGCCAGTGGACTAGCAACAGATACGCAGTATTTT.

The chain joins TRBV6-1 to TRBJ2-1; either TRBD1 or TRBD2 may fit D (5 bases each). From germline, CDR1 is MNHNS and CDR2 SASEGT. This CDR3 is built from 13 residues. The V gene lost 5 bases and the J gene lost 12 bases, with 17 bases spanning the gap. The CDR3 sequence is CASSPPPGTRQFF. In DNA, the CDR3 is TGTGCCAGCAGTCCGCCTCCGGGGACGCGGCAGTTCTTC.

The chain links TRBV6-2 or TRBV6-3 to TRBJ2-4, with D maybe TRBD1 (5 bases). Trimming shortened V by 4 bases and J by 8 bases, and 9 bases separated the two germline ends. Germline CDR1 and CDR2: MNHEY and SVGEGT. The CDR3 extends over 12 amino acids. CDR3 DNA: TGTGCCAGCAGTTCCACAGGATACATTCAGTACTTC. Its protein product is CASSSTGYIQYF.

This clonotype was counted only a few times. The rearrangement joins TRBV11-2 to TRBJ2-2, with a tentative D call TRBD1 (5 bases). The length of the CDR3 is 16 residues. The V gene lost 1 base and the J gene lost 5 bases, with 14 bases spanning the gap. Germline CDR1 is SGHAT and CDR2 is FQNNGV. CDR3 protein: CASSLGAGMVTGELFF. DNA for the CDR3: TGTGCCAGCAGCTTAGGGGCAGGGATGGTGACCGGGGAGCTGTTTTTT.